This TCR beta chain was sequenced during a study of T-cell memory formation after mild COVID-19. Across the whole study: Largely donor-specific sequence clusters came from a couple of donors. Study outcomes and limitations: Still unconfirmed is whether the second-wave clones peaking on day 37 recognized SARS-CoV-2. While clones contracting from day 15 to 85 were balanced between CD4 and CD8, later expanders leaned CD4+.

Germline assignment: CDR1 SGHDT and CDR2 YYEEEE. There are 13 residues in the CDR3. V lost 4 bases, J lost 5 bases, and 3 bases stayed unmatched. TCRdb re-analysed the 5' RACE reads in MiXCR, keeping a single row per CDR3 protein. This table has 470,000 or so distinct CDR3 sequences, roughly 20% appearing once. Notes on this clonotype: Its antigen is undetermined. A much larger clone differs from this one at a single base, so this may be a read error.

The chain has TRBV5-6 and TRBJ2-1, with 7 bases that match TRBD1. Material: PBMCs or a T cell subset sorted from them (not recorded which). This sequence was found in an adult woman who had mild COVID-19 (a few samples of this study predate the infection). Cell type and time point are not known. CDR3 DNA sequence: TGTGCCAGCAGCCGGGGACAGCACAATGAGCAGTTCTTC. Translating gives CASSRGQHNEQFF.